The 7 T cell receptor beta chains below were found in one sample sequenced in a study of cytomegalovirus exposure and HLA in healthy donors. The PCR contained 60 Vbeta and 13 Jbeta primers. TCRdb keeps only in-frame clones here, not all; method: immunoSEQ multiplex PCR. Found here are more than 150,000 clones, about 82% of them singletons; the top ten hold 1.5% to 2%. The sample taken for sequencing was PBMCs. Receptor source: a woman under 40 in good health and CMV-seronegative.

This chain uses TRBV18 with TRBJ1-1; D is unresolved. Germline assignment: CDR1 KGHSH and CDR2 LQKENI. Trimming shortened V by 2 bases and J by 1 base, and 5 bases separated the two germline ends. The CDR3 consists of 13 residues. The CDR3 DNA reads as TGTGCCAGCTCACCAGGGCCGAACACTGAAGCTTTCTTT. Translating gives CASSPGPNTEAFF.

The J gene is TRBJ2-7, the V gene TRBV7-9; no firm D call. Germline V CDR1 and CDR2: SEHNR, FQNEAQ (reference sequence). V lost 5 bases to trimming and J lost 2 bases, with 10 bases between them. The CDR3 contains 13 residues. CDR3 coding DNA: TGTGCCAGCAGCCCCGTTACAACCTACGAGCAGTACTTC. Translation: CASSPVTTYEQYF.

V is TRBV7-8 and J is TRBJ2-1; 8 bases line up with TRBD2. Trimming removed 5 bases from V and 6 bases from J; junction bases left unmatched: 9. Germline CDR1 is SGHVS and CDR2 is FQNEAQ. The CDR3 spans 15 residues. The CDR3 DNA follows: TGTGCCAGCAGCCCCCGGACTAGCTTAGCCAATGAGCAGTTCTTC. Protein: CASSPRTSLANEQFF.

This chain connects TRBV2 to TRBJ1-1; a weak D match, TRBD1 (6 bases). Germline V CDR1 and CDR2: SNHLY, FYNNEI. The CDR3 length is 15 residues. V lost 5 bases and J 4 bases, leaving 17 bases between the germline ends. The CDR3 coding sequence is TGTGCCAGCAGTTTCGACGTGACAGGTTCCACTGAAGCTTTCTTT. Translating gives CASSFDVTGSTEAFF.

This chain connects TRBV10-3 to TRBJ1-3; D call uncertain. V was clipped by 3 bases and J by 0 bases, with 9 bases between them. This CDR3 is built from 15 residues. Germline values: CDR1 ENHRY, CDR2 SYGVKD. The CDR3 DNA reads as TGTGCCATCAGTGATACAGTCACCTCTGGAAACACCATATATTTT. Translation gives CAISDTVTSGNTIYF.

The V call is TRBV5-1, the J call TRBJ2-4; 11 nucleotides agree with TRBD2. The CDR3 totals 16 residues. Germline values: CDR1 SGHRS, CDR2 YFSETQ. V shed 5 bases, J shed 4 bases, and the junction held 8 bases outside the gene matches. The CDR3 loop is CASRYGGTSGKNIQYF. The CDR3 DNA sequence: TGCGCCAGCAGGTACGGCGGGACTAGCGGAAAAAACATTCAGTACTTC.

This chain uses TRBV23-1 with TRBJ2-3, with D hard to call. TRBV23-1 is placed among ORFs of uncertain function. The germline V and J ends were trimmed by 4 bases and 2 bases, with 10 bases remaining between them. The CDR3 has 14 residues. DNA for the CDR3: TGCGCCAGCAGTCTGAAGAGATCCACAGATACGCAGTATTTT. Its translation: CASSLKRSTDTQYF.